The 23 T cell receptor beta chains presented below share a single source sample, sequenced in a study of blood T cell repertoires in COVID-19. The protocol was immunoSEQ multiplex PCR, while the TCRdb copy is restricted to in-frame clones and leaves out a portion. The sample consists of 95,000 to 150,000 clones, 87% of them appearing once. What was sequenced was peripheral blood. These receptors were obtained from a woman aged 70-85 years with acute or convalescent COVID-19.

The count of this clone is one. The chain has TRBV2 and TRBJ2-5; 11 bases line up with TRBD2. The junction had 15 bases not matched to a gene; V was cut back by 8 bases and J by 4 bases. The CDR3 is 17 residues long. In germline, CDR1 is SNHLY, CDR2 FYNNEI. CDR3 residues: CASPKSPSGGMLETQYF. CDR3 nucleotide sequence: TGTGCCAGCCCTAAATCCCCTAGCGGGGGGATGCTAGAGACCCAGTACTTC.

The chain carries TRBV19 and TRBJ2-4; 7 bases align to TRBD1. The CDR3 runs 15 residues. V was pared by 5 bases and J by 1 base, with 5 bases of the junction left unmatched. Germline CDR1 is LNHDA and CDR2 is SQIVND (reference sequence). CDR3 amino acids: CASSALQGAKNIQYF. The CDR3 DNA reads TGTGCCAGTAGTGCCCTACAGGGGGCCAAAAACATTCAGTACTTC.

The chain joins TRBV5-5 to TRBJ2-5; possibly TRBD2 for D (6 bases). Trimming cost V 4 bases and J 1 base, with 11 bases left between them. Germline lookup yields CDR1 SGHKS and CDR2 YYEKEE (reference sequence). The CDR3 runs 14 residues. CDR3 sequence reads: CASSPSSGQETQYF. CDR3 DNA: TGTGCCAGCAGCCCTAGTAGCGGCCAAGAGACCCAGTACTTC.

In DNA form, the CDR3 reads TGCGCCAGCAAACGGAGGGAGAACACTGAAGCTTTCTTT. Its translation: CASKRRENTEAFF. This chain joins TRBV23-1 and TRBJ1-1, with no clear D. TRBV23-1 is reported as an ORF; its role is uncertain. The CDR3 is made up of 13 amino acids. With 7 bases removed from V and 1 base from J, the gap between germline ends came to 10 bases.

This rearrangement joins TRBV19 to TRBJ1-3; unclear D gene. The CDR3 has 14 residues. The germline gives CDR1 LNHDA, CDR2 SQIVND (reference sequence). Trimming pared 7 bases from V and 0 bases from J, leaving 10 bases between. The CDR3 region is CASKTLDSGNTIYF. CDR3 in DNA: TGTGCCAGTAAGACTCTGGACTCTGGAAACACCATATATTTT.

The J gene is TRBJ1-1, the V gene TRBV19, with 8 nucleotides matching TRBD1. Germline CDR1 LNHDA, CDR2 SQIVND (reference sequence). There are 13 residues in the CDR3. Germline trimming cut 10 bases from V and 3 bases from J; bases unmatched to any gene: 7. The CDR3 bases are TGTGCCACCGTGGACAGGGAGGACACTGAAGCTTTCTTT. Translated: CATVDREDTEAFF.

J is TRBJ1-4 and V is TRBV5-1, with 7 bases fitting TRBD1. Trimming cost V 0 bases and J 8 bases; bases outside gene matches: 7. The CDR3 loop spans 15 amino acids. Per the germline V gene, CDR1 is SGHRS and CDR2 is YFSETQ. CDR3 loop: CASSLETGLGEKLFF. DNA for the CDR3: TGCGCCAGCAGCTTGGAGACAGGGCTAGGAGAAAAACTGTTTTTT. The complete variable domain, with remaining parts taken from reference TRBV5-1 and TRBJ1-4, reads KAGVTQTPRYLIKTRGQQVTLSCSPISGHRSVSWYQQTPGQGLQFLFEYFSETQRNKGNFPGRFSGRQFSNSRSEMNVSTLELGDSALYLCASSLETGLGEKLFFGSGTQLSVL.

The chain is built from TRBV5-4 and TRBJ1-1; D is uncertain. The CDR3 is made up of 15 amino acids. CDR1 SGHNT and CDR2 YYREEE come from the germline V gene (reference sequence). The V gene lost 2 bases and the J gene lost 5 bases, with 16 bases spanning the gap. The DNA for the CDR3 is TGTGCCAGCAGCTTACTACAAGGAGGAACGACTGAAGCTTTCTTT. Translation: CASSLLQGGTTEAFF.

The chain uses TRBV19 and TRBJ1-2; D gene ambiguous. The CDR3 totals 12 residues. Trimming left V 1 base short and J 6 bases short, with 6 bases between. Germline V gene data show CDR1 as LNHDA and CDR2 as SQIVND (reference sequence). The CDR3 coding sequence is TGTGCCAGTAGTATAGTGGAGGATGGCTACACCTTC. It translates to CASSIVEDGYTF.

This rearrangement joins TRBV21-1 to TRBJ2-3; the table's D gene call, TRBD1, was not cross checked with the DNA. TRBV21-1 is labeled a pseudogene. The CDR3 contains 19 residues. The CDR3, as DNA: TGTGCCAGCAGCAAAGGAGGGGGAGACAGGGCTCTCTGCGAAGATACGCAGTATTTT. Protein: CASSKGGGDRALCEDTQYF.

This chain uses TRBV7-7 with TRBJ2-1; D is possibly TRBD2 (5 bases). Germline V gene sequence: CDR1 SSHAT, CDR2 FNYEAQ (reference sequence). The CDR3 sequence is 14 residues long. V was shortened by 0 bases and J by 3 bases, with 6 bases between the two germline ends. The CDR3, as DNA: TGTGCCAGCAGCTTAGCGGGGAGCTACAATGAGCAGTTCTTC. Its translation: CASSLAGSYNEQFF. The full variable domain, in which reference TRBV7-7 and TRBJ2-1 provide the parts outside the CDR3, is GAGVSQSPRYKVTKRGQDVTLRCDPISSHATLYWYQQALGQGPEFLTYFNYEAQPDKSGLPSDRFSAERPEGSISTLTIQRTEQRDSAMYRCASSLAGSYNEQFFGPGTRLTVL.

V and J are TRBV29-1 and TRBJ2-3, with 7 bases that match TRBD2. This CDR3 spans 15 amino acids. CDR1 and CDR2 from the germline V gene are SQVTM and ANQGSEA. Losses at the gene ends were 4 bases for V and 0 bases for J; bases not matched to a gene: 7. CDR3 DNA: TGCAGCGTTGGCTTGATGGGGGGGAGCACAGATACGCAGTATTTT. Residues: CSVGLMGGSTDTQYF.

The J gene is TRBJ1-1, the V gene TRBV24-1, with 7 bases fitting TRBD1. CDR3 size: 16 residues. CDR1 and CDR2 from the germline V gene are KGHDR and SFDVKD. V gave up 3 bases and J gave up 2 bases; unmatched junction bases: 8. CDR3 residues: CATSDPDRVANTEAFF. DNA for the CDR3: TGTGCCACCAGTGATCCTGACAGGGTCGCCAACACTGAAGCTTTCTTT.

The chain joins TRBV14 to TRBJ1-6; 7 nucleotides agree with TRBD1. Trimming took 6 bases from V and 9 from J; bases not matched to a gene: 8. Germline assignment: CDR1 SGHDN and CDR2 FVKESK. The CDR3 runs 14 residues. The CDR3 nucleotides are TGTGCCAGCAGGCAGGGGACAGCCAGTTCACCCCTCCACTTT. Residues: CASRQGTASSPLHF. Filled out from reference TRBV14 and TRBJ1-6, the complete variable domain reads EAGVTQFPSHSVIEKGQTVTLRCDPISGHDNLYWYRRVMGKEIKFLLHFVKESKQDESGMPNNRFLAERTGGTYSTLKVQPAELEDSGVYFCASRQGTASSPLHFGNGTRLTVT.

This sequence joins TRBV9 and TRBJ2-1, with D possibly TRBD2 on 5 matching bases. This CDR3 is built from 19 residues. The germline V gene has CDR1 SGDLS and CDR2 YYNGEE. V lost 6 bases, J lost 0 bases, and 25 bases lay in between. The CDR3 DNA sequence: TGTGCCAGCACCCCTTGGGCGGACTCCCTCCAAAGCTCCTACAATGAGCAGTTCTTC. Residues: CASTPWADSLQSSYNEQFF.

A few counts support this clone. The chain joins TRBV29-1 to TRBJ1-1; perhaps TRBD1 as D (5 bases). This CDR3 is built from 14 residues. Germline-derived CDR1 and CDR2 are SQVTM and ANQGSEA. Trimming shortened V by 7 bases and J by 5 bases, and 20 bases separated the two germline ends. The CDR3 bases are TGCAGCGCCCTTGACAGTCCTGCCGGGACTGAAGCTTTCTTT. Its protein is CSALDSPAGTEAFF.

This clone was observed a single time. The J gene is TRBJ1-4, the V gene TRBV28; D ambiguous. The CDR3 covers 15 residues. Germline-derived CDR1 and CDR2 are MDHEN and SYDVKM. Trimming left V 4 bases short and J 5 bases short, with 14 bases between. The CDR3, as DNA: TGTGCCAGCAGTTCCCTCGGTAGCCTAAATGAAAAACTGTTTTTT. This gives the protein CASSSLGSLNEKLFF. Combining the CDR3 with reference TRBV28 and TRBJ1-4 gives the whole variable domain DVKVTQSSRYLVKRTGEKVFLECVQDMDHENMFWYRQDPGLGLRLIYFSYDVKMKEKGDIPEGYSVSREKKERFSLILESASTNQTSMYLCASSSLGSLNEKLFFGSGTQLSVL.

CDR3 protein: CASSQVAYRGSGYGYTF. CDR3 DNA sequence: TGCGCCAGCAGCCAAGTCGCATATCGGGGGAGCGGCTATGGCTACACCTTC. The rearrangement joins TRBV4-1 to TRBJ1-2, with a possible D match to TRBD1 (5 bases). This CDR3 has 17 residues. V was cut by 1 base and J by 4 bases, with 19 bases left in between. Germline CDR1 and CDR2: MGHRA and YSYEKL.

The chain employs TRBV7-6 and TRBJ2-5; the D is unclear. CDR3 length: 14 amino acids. Trimming took off 3 bases at V and 0 bases at J, with 8 bases between the two ends. From germline, CDR1 is SGHVS and CDR2 FNYEAQ. The CDR3 nucleotides read TGTGCCAGCAGCTTTATGGGCTACCAAGAGACCCAGTACTTC. Translation: CASSFMGYQETQYF. Based on the CDR3 plus reference TRBV7-6 and TRBJ2-5, the full variable domain is GAGVSQSPRYKVTKRGQDVALRCDPISGHVSLYWYRQALGQGPEFLTYFNYEAQQDKSGLPNDRFSAERPEGSISTLTIQRTEQRDSAMYRCASSFMGYQETQYFGPGTRLLVL.

DNA of the CDR3: TGTGCCAGCAGTTACTCAGAGGTTGGGGGCTACACCTTC. It encodes CASSYSEVGGYTF. This rearrangement joins TRBV6-5 to TRBJ1-2; no firm D call. Trimming cost V 0 bases and J 8 bases, with 10 bases left between them. CDR3 length equals 13 residues. Germline CDR1 reads MNHEY; CDR2 reads SVGAGI.

The rearrangement uses TRBV5-5 and TRBJ2-2; 9 positions match TRBD1. This CDR3 is 17 amino acids long. Trimming cost V 1 base and J 7 bases; bases outside gene matches: 11. The germline V gene has CDR1 SGHKS and CDR2 YYEKEE (reference sequence). The CDR3 DNA follows: TGTGCCAGCAGCTTGCTAGGACAGGGGATTGGGGGCGGGGAGCTGTTTTTT. It encodes CASSLLGQGIGGGELFF. Drawing the rest from reference TRBV5-5 and TRBJ2-2, the complete variable domain is DAGVTQSPTHLIKTRGQQVTLRCSPISGHKSVSWYQQVLGQGPQFIFQYYEKEERGRGNFPDRFSARQFPNYSSELNVNALLLGDSALYLCASSLLGQGIGGGELFFGEGSRLTVL.

The chain is built from TRBV5-1 and TRBJ1-4, with 9 bases that match TRBD1. Germline V gene sequence: CDR1 SGHRS, CDR2 YFSETQ. V lost 5 bases to trimming and J lost 7 bases; unmatched junction nucleotides: 9. CDR3 length: 15 amino acids. The CDR3 nucleotides are TGCGCCAGCAGGCGGGAAACAGGGGGCTCTGAAAAACTGTTTTTT. Its protein is CASRRETGGSEKLFF.

The chain links TRBV25-1 to TRBJ1-1; D unresolved. The CDR3 is made up of 14 amino acids. The germline V gene encodes CDR1 MGHDK and CDR2 SYGVNS. Deletions cut 3 bases from V and 6 bases from J, with 14 bases between. CDR3 DNA sequence: TGTGCCAGCAGTGACATCGGAGTTGCAGCTGAAGCTTTCTTT. This codes for CASSDIGVAAEAFF.